Presented here are 2 T cell receptor beta chains from one specimen sequenced in a study of blood T cell repertoires in COVID-19. Sequencing was performed with immunoSEQ multiplex PCR; in TCRdb, only in-frame clones are kept and a portion is missing. The repertoire includes 200,000 to 250,000 clones, around 87% of them detected once, and more than 6.5% sits in the top ten. Material for sequencing was peripheral blood. These receptor sequences come from a woman in her 70s with active or convalescent COVID-19.

This chain links TRBV18 with TRBJ1-5; D unresolved. This CDR3 has 13 residues. Trimming stripped 1 base from V and 5 bases from J, with 6 bases between. Germline V lookup: CDR1 KGHSH, CDR2 LQKENI. CDR3 amino acids: CASSPHIYQPQHF. DNA of the CDR3: TGTGCCAGCTCACCACACATTTATCAGCCCCAGCATTTT.

This clone was observed a single time. The chain links TRBV27 to TRBJ1-2, with TRBD1 as a possible D gene (6 bases). Germline CDR1 and CDR2: MNHEY and SMNVEV (reference sequence). The CDR3 is 13 residues long. The V end lost 3 bases, the J end lost 8 bases, and 13 bases lay between the germline ends. The CDR3 reads CASSFNRAGGYTF. The CDR3 DNA sequence: TGTGCCAGCAGTTTTAACAGGGCTGGCGGCTACACCTTC.